This T cell receptor beta chain was obtained from a study of long-term antiretroviral therapy in people with HIV. At the level of the study: It was about a decade before the 2015 immediate-ART recommendation that the earliest samples were taken. Overall study findings and caveats: An increase in diversity followed ART, yet levels stayed below transplant donor controls. Relative to control repertoires, HIV repertoires exhibited narrower CDR3 length ranges.

The CDR3 length is 16 residues. Trimming removed 4 bases at V and 2 bases at J, with 17 bases between. Per the germline V gene, CDR1 is MDHEN and CDR2 is SYDVKM. Researchers report immunoSEQ v3.0 was run at survey level. TCRdb's copy holds only in-frame clones and misses some; the assay was immunoSEQ multiplex PCR. Of fewer than 30,000 clones in the sample, around 83% were seen once. No fewer than two post-ART and no fewer than one pre-ART PBMC samples existed for each donor. Note on this clone: Antigen: not known.

The V call is TRBV28, the J call TRBJ1-2; D remains unclear. The sequence was collected from a woman aged 25-40 years with HIV. The sample consisted of unsorted PBMCs, taken 0.8 years after starting antiretroviral therapy. Here the CDR3 reads CASSSLPSLRNYGYTF. DNA of the CDR3: TGTGCCAGCAGTTCCCTACCATCATTGAGGAACTATGGCTACACCTTC.